This T cell receptor beta chain comes out of a study of blood T cell repertoires in COVID-19 (dated by TCRdb to 2020 to 2022). Background on the whole study: Collaborator samples came from the United States, Italy and Spain and covered acute and convalescent phases of COVID-19. The dataset comprised deeply sampled blood TCRbeta repertoires from subjects exposed to, actively infected with, or recovered from COVID-19. The repertoires were released in a freely available public database meant as a resource for research on the immune response to SARS-CoV-2. A de-identified subject ID, COVID-19 status, age in years and sex were almost always included in the sample metadata. The material from the prospective study consisted of cDNA or gDNA derived from T cells, B-cell-depleted T cells, or PBMCs. Where HLA class I and class II types were available, the types were taken from metadata supplied by the sample provider, not from assay-based typing. Samples were obtained from the ongoing ImmuneRACE study (first 160 participants) and from 1,254 subjects provided by 6 global collaborators. Overall study results and their limits: How much clinical and demographic metadata was included differed by source and by participant, and the metadata was provided uncurated.

Participants in the prospective study were enrolled through a virtual design, were aged 18 to 89 years, and lived in 20 to 30 United States geographic areas. In the prospective study, participants were assigned to cohorts based on the clinical history participants reported in a screening survey and a study questionnaire. In the prospective study, whole blood, serum and a nasopharyngeal or oropharyngeal swab were collected from each participant by mobile phlebotomists. Prospective study participants could optionally give additional blood draws and questionnaires over an approximately 2-month period. Prospective study blood samples were shipped either frozen or at room temperature before DNA extraction. The immunoSEQ Assay, a bias-controlled multiplex PCR, was used to amplify TCRbeta CDR3 regions from genomic DNA. As for how the authors treated the data: The number of nucleated cells in each sample was estimated from the amplification of reference gene primers within the assay. Sequence reads were collapsed and filtered to measure the absolute abundance of every unique TCRbeta CDR3 rearrangement. For each sample, productive Simpson clonality was calculated as the square root of Simpson's diversity index across productive rearrangements. TCRdb took over this immuneACCESS table, retaining in-frame rearrangements with V and J assigned. Such tables are incomplete; in checked studies, under half of the missing clones stem from an unresolved V gene, and the remainder is unexplained. V and J calls and clone size come straight from that table; D and trimming were deduced from the DNA. The sample data list about 50,000 clones, and 70% to 85% of these were observed just once. The ten largest clones take up about 5.8% of the sample.

Reading the germline V gene gives CDR1 MNHEY and CDR2 SVGAGI. Including the terminal cysteine and phenylalanine, the CDR3 comprises 14 residues. The DNA shown is the 42-base CDR3, in frame from base 1. V is pared back by 6 bases and J by 4 bases, with 13 bases lying between the germline termini. In its sample, this clone was seen once. Its specific antigen is unknown. No qualities accompany the bases; no much larger clone lies one base away. The receptor was derived from a woman aged 45-60 years with acute COVID-19. The receptor chain draws on TRBV6-5 and TRBJ1-3; 5 matching bases give a weak D call of TRBD1. Sequenced material: PBMCs or T cells enriched from blood (not recorded which). CDR3 protein: CASSVGGEGNTIYF. In nucleotides, the sequence is TGTGCCAGCAGCGTGGGAGGGGAGGGAAACACCATATATTTT.